These T cell receptor beta chains were read from a single sample in a study of blood T cell repertoires in COVID-19. Produced via immunoSEQ multiplex PCR; TCRdb's table is partial and in-frame only. The profile shows about 140,000 clones, 87% of them singletons. The sequencing sample was made of peripheral blood. These receptors were taken from a woman in her 40s with acute or convalescent COVID-19. CDR3s include the opening cysteine and the closing phenylalanine or tryptophan. A D gene is named only where the DNA matches it firmly. Rows give clone size only sometimes, using once, few, many, or a class for an expanded clone.

TRBV2	TRBJ1-1	few	.	CASTAGGPRGAFF	TGTGCCAGCACGGCCGGGGGACCGCGGGGAGCTTTCTTT
TRBV7-3	TRBJ2-1	.	TRBD2	CASSLSGGQIHEQFF	TGTGCCAGCAGCTTGAGCGGGGGCCAGATCCATGAGCAGTTCTTC
TRBV5-5	TRBJ1-6	once	.	CASSVYTGPYNSPLHF	TGTGCCAGCAGCGTGTATACAGGTCCCTATAATTCACCCCTCCACTTT
TRBV6-5	TRBJ1-2	.	TRBD1	CASTRTGGGYGYTF	TGTGCCAGCACCCGGACAGGGGGAGGGTATGGCTACACCTTC
TRBV2	TRBJ1-2	.	.	CASSPAGGGYGYTF	TGTGCCAGCAGTCCGGCGGGGGGCGGCTATGGCTACACCTTC
TRBV7-9	TRBJ1-3	.	.	CASSLAGQLSGGIYF	TGTGCCAGCAGCTTAGCCGGACAGTTGTCTGGCGGGATATATTTT
TRBV18	TRBJ1-1	.	.	CASSPPGQTFTEAFF	TGTGCCAGCTCTCCCCCCGGACAGACGTTCACTGAAGCTTTCTTT
TRBV28	TRBJ1-5	.	.	CASHGGGSQGPQHF	TGTGCCAGCCATGGGGGGGGCTCCCAAGGGCCCCAGCATTTT
TRBV4-3	TRBJ1-1	.	TRBD1	CASSQLDRANTEAFF	TGCGCCAGCAGCCAACTCGACAGGGCGAACACTGAAGCTTTCTTT
TRBV30	TRBJ1-2	once	.	CAWSPPGGFYGYTF	TGTGCCTGGAGTCCCCCCGGGGGGTTCTATGGCTACACCTTC
TRBV12-3/TRBV12-4	TRBJ2-1	.	TRBD2	CASSISGGEQFF	TGTGCCAGCAGTATTAGCGGGGGAGAGCAGTTCTTC
TRBV29-1	TRBJ1-5	once	.	CSVGGANQPQHF	TGCAGCGTGGGGGGGGCCAATCAGCCCCAGCATTTT
TRBV11-2	TRBJ2-2	.	TRBD2	CASSYRTSGITGELFF	TGTGCCAGCAGCTATCGGACTAGCGGGATCACCGGGGAGCTGTTTTTT
TRBV6-5	TRBJ1-6	few	.	CASSYSNKGGSPLHF	TGTGCCAGCAGTTACTCGAATAAGGGAGGGTCACCCCTCCACTTT
TRBV4-1	TRBJ2-1	.	.	CASSQVGRPGGEQFF	TGCGCCAGCAGCCAAGTTGGCAGACCCGGGGGTGAGCAGTTCTTC
TRBV7-2	TRBJ2-1	.	.	CASSSTVGNEQFF	TGTGCCAGCAGCTCGACAGTAGGCAATGAGCAGTTCTTC
TRBV11-3	TRBJ2-7	.	TRBD2	CASSLDPSGSSYEQYF	TGTGCCAGCAGCTTAGATCCTAGCGGCAGCTCCTACGAGCAGTACTTC
TRBV11-2	TRBJ2-7	.	TRBD2	CASSLGRTSGSQSYEQYF	TGTGCCAGCAGCTTAGGGCGGACTAGCGGGAGCCAATCCTACGAGCAGTACTTC
TRBV7-3	TRBJ1-1	.	TRBD1	CASRKEQGTEAFF	TGTGCCAGCAGGAAGGAACAGGGGACTGAAGCTTTCTTT
TRBV21-1	TRBJ1-3	few	.	CASSKRDFSSGNTIYF	TGTGCCAGCAGCAAAAGGGACTTTAGCTCTGGAAACACCATATATTTT
TRBV19	TRBJ1-5	once	TRBD1	CASSILETGGNQPQHF	TGTGCCAGTAGTATATTAGAGACAGGGGGCAATCAGCCCCAGCATTTT
TRBV7-2	TRBJ1-2	.	.	CASSSDRVGYTF	TGTGCCAGCAGCTCGGACAGAGTCGGCTACACCTTC
TRBV20-1	TRBJ1-2	.	.	CSASSANYGYTF	TGCAGTGCTAGTTCAGCTAACTATGGCTACACCTTC
TRBV4-1	TRBJ1-5	.	.	CASSQDRIQLGQPQHF	TGCGCCAGCAGCCAAGATAGGATACAACTAGGACAGCCCCAGCATTTT
TRBV6-2/TRBV6-3	TRBJ2-3	.	TRBD2	CASSTSGGATDTQYF	TGTGCCAGCAGTACTAGCGGGGGGGCCACAGATACGCAGTATTTT
TRBV7-9	TRBJ1-1	once	.	CASSLLQGPNTEAFF	TGTGCCAGCAGCTTACTTCAGGGGCCCAACACTGAAGCTTTCTTT
TRBV2	TRBJ2-6	.	.	CASSGDGAGANVLTF	TGTGCCAGCAGTGGTGACGGGGCTGGGGCCAACGTCCTGACTTTC
TRBV29-1	TRBJ1-2	.	TRBD1	CSVNDRGYGYTF	TGCAGCGTTAATGACAGGGGCTATGGCTACACCTTC
TRBV7-2	TRBJ1-5	few	.	CASSSAGGQINQPQHF	TGTGCCAGCAGCTCTGCGGGGGGCCAAATCAATCAGCCCCAGCATTTT
TRBV12-3/TRBV12-4	TRBJ1-2	.	.	CASSLGLRYGYTF	TGTGCCAGCAGTTTGGGACTGAGATATGGCTACACCTTC
TRBV19	TRBJ1-2	.	.	CASNVGGNYGYTF	TGTGCCAGTAATGTCGGGGGGAACTATGGCTACACCTTC
TRBV4-1	TRBJ1-6	.	.	CASSQVTQGQALHF	TGCGCCAGCAGCCAAGTAACGCAGGGCCAAGCCCTCCACTTT